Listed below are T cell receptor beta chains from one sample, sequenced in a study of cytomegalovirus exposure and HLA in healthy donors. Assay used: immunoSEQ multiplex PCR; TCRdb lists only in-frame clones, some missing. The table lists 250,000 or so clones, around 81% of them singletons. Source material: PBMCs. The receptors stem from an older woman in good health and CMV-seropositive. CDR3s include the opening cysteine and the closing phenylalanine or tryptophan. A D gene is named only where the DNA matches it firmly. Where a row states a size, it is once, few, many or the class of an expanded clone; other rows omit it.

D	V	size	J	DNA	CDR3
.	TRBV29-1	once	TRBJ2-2	TGCAGCGTTGGACTATACGGGGAGCTGTTTTTT	CSVGLYGELFF
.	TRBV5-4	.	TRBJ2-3	TGTGCCAGCAGCTTATCGGTCGAAACCCGCACAGATACGCAGTATTTT	CASSLSVETRTDTQYF
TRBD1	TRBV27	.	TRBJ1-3	TGTGCCAGCAGCCCCAGACAGGGGCCAGTCCTCTCTGGAAACACCATATATTTT	CASSPRQGPVLSGNTIYF
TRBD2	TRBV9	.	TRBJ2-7	TGTGCCAGCAGCGTTAGCGGGAGGGAAGAGCAGTACTTC	CASSVSGREEQYF
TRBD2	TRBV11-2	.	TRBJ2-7	TGTGCCAGCAGCCAGGGGACTAGCGGGACGTACGAGCAGTACTTC	CASSQGTSGTYEQYF
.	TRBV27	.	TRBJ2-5	TGTGCCAGCAGTCCCCGCGGGGTACAAGAGACCCAGTACTTC	CASSPRGVQETQYF
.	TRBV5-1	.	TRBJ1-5	TGCGCCAGCAGCTTGGAGCAGGGCACTCAGCCCCAGCATTTT	CASSLEQGTQPQHF
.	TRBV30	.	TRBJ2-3	TGTGCCTGGAGTTATCGTGCGGCAGATACGCAGTATTTT	CAWSYRAADTQYF
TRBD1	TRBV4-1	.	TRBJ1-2	TGCGCCAGCAGCCGCGGACAGGGTGTTAACTATGGCTACACCTTC	CASSRGQGVNYGYTF
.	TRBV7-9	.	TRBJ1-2	TGTGCCAGCAGCTACGACAGGTCGCCAACCTATGGCTACACCTTC	CASSYDRSPTYGYTF
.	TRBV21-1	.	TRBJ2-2	TGTGCCAGCAGCACTTACACCGGGGAGCTGTTTTTT	CASSTYTGELFF
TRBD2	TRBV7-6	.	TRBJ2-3	TGTGCCAGCAGCTCCCCCGGACTAGCGGGAGGGCCGAAAGATACGCAGTATTTT	CASSSPGLAGGPKDTQYF
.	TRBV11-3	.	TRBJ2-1	TGTGCCAGCAGCGCTGAGAACAATGAGCAGTTCTTC	CASSAENNEQFF
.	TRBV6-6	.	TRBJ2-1	TGTGCCAGCAGTTATCGGACTACCGGCAATGAGCAGTTCTTC	CASSYRTTGNEQFF
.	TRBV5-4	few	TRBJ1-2	TGTGCCAGCAGCTTGGCTTTCGGGGGGCAACGGTATGGCTACACCTTC	CASSLAFGGQRYGYTF
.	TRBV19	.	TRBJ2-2	TGTGCCAGCGGAGGGGCGCGCCGAACCGGGGAGCTGTTTTTT	CASGGARRTGELFF
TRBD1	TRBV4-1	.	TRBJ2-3	TGCGCCAGCAGCCAAGGAACAGGGGGCATGCAGTATTTT	CASSQGTGGMQYF
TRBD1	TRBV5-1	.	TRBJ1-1	TGCGCCAGCAGCTGGATATCAACAGGGGACACTGAAGCTTTCTTT	CASSWISTGDTEAFF
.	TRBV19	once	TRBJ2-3	TGTGCCAGTAGTATGGGAGACACGTCCACAGATACGCAGTATTTT	CASSMGDTSTDTQYF
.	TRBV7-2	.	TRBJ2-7	TGTGCCAGCAGCTTAGGAGTCCATTCCTACGAGCAGTACTTC	CASSLGVHSYEQYF
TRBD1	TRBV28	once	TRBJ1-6	TGTGCCAGCAGCTCCGGGACAGGGAATTCACCCCTCCACTTT	CASSSGTGNSPLHF
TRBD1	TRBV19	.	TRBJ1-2	TGTGCCAGTAGTGCCATTGACAGGGCGGATGGCTACACCTTC	CASSAIDRADGYTF
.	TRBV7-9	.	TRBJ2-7	TGTTCCAGCAGCTTAGTGGGCGGGAACTCCTACGAGCAGTACTTC	CSSSLVGGNSYEQYF
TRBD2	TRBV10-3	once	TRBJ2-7	TGTGCCATCAGTGCTAAGCGGGAGGGTAGTGGGGTATGGCAGTACTTC	CAISAKREGSGVWQYF
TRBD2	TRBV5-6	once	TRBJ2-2	TGTGCCAGCACCTCCCTTGGACTAGCGGGAGCTAACACCGGGGAGCTGTTTTTT	CASTSLGLAGANTGELFF
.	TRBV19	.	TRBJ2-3	TGTGCCAGTAGTAAAACTACGACAGCCGATACGCAGTATTTT	CASSKTTTADTQYF
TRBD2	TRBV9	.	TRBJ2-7	TGTGCCAGCTCAACGGGGGGGAGTCCTAGATATACCTACGAGCAGTACTTC	CASSTGGSPRYTYEQYF
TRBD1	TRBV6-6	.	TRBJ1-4	TGTGCCAGCAGGGGGGCAGGGGGCGTCATCGAAAAACTGTTTTTT	CASRGAGGVIEKLFF
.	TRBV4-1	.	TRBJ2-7	TGCGCCAGCAGTGAGGGTGCCTCCTACGAGCAGTACTTC	CASSEGASYEQYF
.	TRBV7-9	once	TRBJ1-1	TGTTCCAGCAGCTTTGGCAGACAAAACACTGAAGCTTTCTTT	CSSSFGRQNTEAFF
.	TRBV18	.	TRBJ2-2	TGTGCCAGCTCACGGGACACGACCGGGGAGCTGTTTTTT	CASSRDTTGELFF
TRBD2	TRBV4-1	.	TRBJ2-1	TGCGCCAGCAGCCAAGATCGGCCTAGCGGGATCTATGAGCAGTTCTTC	CASSQDRPSGIYEQFF
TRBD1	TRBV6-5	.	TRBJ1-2	TGTGCCAGCAGTTACGGGGACAGGAACTATGGCTACACCTTC	CASSYGDRNYGYTF
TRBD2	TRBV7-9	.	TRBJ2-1	TGTGCCAGCAGCCAAGATGCCAGCGGGGAGTACAATGAGCAGTTCTTC	CASSQDASGEYNEQFF
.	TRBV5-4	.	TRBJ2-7	TGTGCCAGCAGCCCGGTGGACGGCAGGGGCGAGCAGTACTTC	CASSPVDGRGEQYF
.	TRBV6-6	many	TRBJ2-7	TGTGCCAGCAGTTACTCGATCATAGCTGGGTACGAGCAGTACTTC	CASSYSIIAGYEQYF
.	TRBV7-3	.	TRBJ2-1	TGTGCCAGCAGCTTGTGGGCGGGCGGAGAGGGTGAGCAGTTCTTC	CASSLWAGGEGEQFF
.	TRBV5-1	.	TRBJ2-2	TGCGCCAGCAGCTTGGTAGGAGAGAACACCGGGGAGCTGTTTTTT	CASSLVGENTGELFF
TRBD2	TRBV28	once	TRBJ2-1	TGTGCCAGCAGTTATACTAGCGGGACTGGAAACAATGAGCAGTTCTTC	CASSYTSGTGNNEQFF
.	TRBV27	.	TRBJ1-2	TGTGCCAGCAGTTTACAGGGGCCCTATGGCTACACCTTC	CASSLQGPYGYTF
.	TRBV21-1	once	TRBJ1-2	TGTGCCAAGATACAGATCTATGGCTACACCTTC	CAKIQIYGYTF
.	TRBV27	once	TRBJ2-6	TGTGCCAGCAGTTTATCGAGGTGGGAGTACACTGGGGCCAACGTCCTGACTTTC	CASSLSRWEYTGANVLTF
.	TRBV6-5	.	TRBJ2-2	TGTGCCACCGCAGAGGATAGCGGCAACACCGGGGAGCTGTTTTTT	CATAEDSGNTGELFF
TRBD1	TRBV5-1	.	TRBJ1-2	TGCGCCAGCAGCTTGGCCGGACAGGGAGTCTATGGCTACACCTTC	CASSLAGQGVYGYTF
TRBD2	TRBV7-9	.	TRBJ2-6	TGTGCCAGCAGCTCCGGGACTAGCGGCTCTGGGGCCAACGTCCTGACTTTC	CASSSGTSGSGANVLTF
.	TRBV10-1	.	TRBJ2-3	TGCGCCAGCAGTGAGCTGAGTCTAGCGAACACAGATACGCAGTATTTT	CASSELSLANTDTQYF
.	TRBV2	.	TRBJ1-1	TGTGCCAGCAGTTACAGGGTTGAAGCTTTCTTT	CASSYRVEAFF
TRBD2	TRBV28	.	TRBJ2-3	TGTGCCAGCAGTTTAGGCGGGAGGGCCGCAGATACGCAGTATTTT	CASSLGGRAADTQYF
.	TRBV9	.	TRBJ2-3	TGTGCCAGCAGCGTCACTCGAGACACAGATACGCAGTATTTT	CASSVTRDTDTQYF
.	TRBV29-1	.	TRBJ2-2	TGCAGCGTTAATCAGTTTACCACCGGGGAGCTGTTTTTT	CSVNQFTTGELFF
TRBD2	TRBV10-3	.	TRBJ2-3	TGTGCCTTAGGGACTAGCGGCGCAGATACGCAGTATTTT	CALGTSGADTQYF
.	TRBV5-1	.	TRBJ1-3	TGCGCCAGCAGCTTCGGAGGCGTCTCTGGAAACACCATATATTTT	CASSFGGVSGNTIYF
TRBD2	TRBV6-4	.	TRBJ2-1	TGTGCCAGCAGTGCAGCGGGAGGGTATGAGCAGTTCTTC	CASSAAGGYEQFF
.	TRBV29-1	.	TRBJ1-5	TGCAGCGTTGTCGGGGAACCTAGCAATCAGCCCCAGCATTTT	CSVVGEPSNQPQHF
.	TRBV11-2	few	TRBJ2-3	TGTGCCAGCAGCTTAGAGGAGAGGGCTACGCAGTATTTT	CASSLEERATQYF
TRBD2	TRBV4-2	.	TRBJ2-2	TGTGCCAGCAGCCAAGAGCTAGCGGGAGGACTGATAAACACCGGGGAGCTGTTTTTT	CASSQELAGGLINTGELFF
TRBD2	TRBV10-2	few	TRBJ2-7	TGCGCCAGCAGTGAAATCCTTAGCGGGCTGCGCTCCTACGAGCAGTACTTC	CASSEILSGLRSYEQYF
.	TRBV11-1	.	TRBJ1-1	TGTGCCAGCAGCGCTCCCAGGGACACTGAAGCTTTCTTT	CASSAPRDTEAFF
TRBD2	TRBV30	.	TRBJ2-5	TGTGCCTGGAGCGTAGCGGGAGCGGAGACCCAGTACTTC	CAWSVAGAETQYF